These 32 T cell receptor beta chains came from one sample sequenced in a study of T-cell reconstitution after alpha-beta-depleted transplantation in children (dated by TCRdb to the mid-2010s). The library was generated by PCR. Data came from an Illumina HiSeq 2500. TCR library preparation used molecular barcoding, with unique molecular identifiers applied to normalize quantification of the TCRbeta repertoire. In-frame beta chains were kept once TCRdb had trimmed the public reads at Q25 with fastp and called clones with MiXCR. Each entry is one CDR3 protein sequence, shown with its most common DNA and genes. The sample yields about 110,000 distinct CDR3 sequences; around a tenth were counted once. Of the sample, 6.5% to 9.5% is held by the ten largest clones. The material sequenced was PBMCs from the stem cell graft donor, taken from the stem cell graft. These receptors originate from a human donor who donated a stem cell graft to a child with acute lymphoblastic leukemia.

In this sample, this clonotype turned up many times. V and J are TRBV5-1 and TRBJ1-6; TRBD1 aligns across 7 bases. The CDR3 is 18 amino acids. V gave up 4 bases and J gave up 0 bases; unmatched junction bases: 10. The germline gives CDR1 SGHRS, CDR2 YFSETQ. This chain's CDR3 is CASSAGTVLSSYNSPLHF. CDR3 nucleotide sequence: TGCGCCAGCAGCGCCGGGACAGTACTGAGCTCCTATAATTCACCCCTCCACTTT.

This clonotype was counted ten times or more. The chain is built from TRBV6-1 and TRBJ2-1, with TRBD2 identical over 8 bases. After removal of 6 bases from V and 8 bases from J, the junction contained 9 bases not matched to a gene. This CDR3 has 14 residues. CDR1 is MNHNS, CDR2 SASEGT, per germline. The CDR3 loop is CASRWGLERDEQFF. DNA of the CDR3: TGTGCCAGCAGGTGGGGACTAGAGCGGGATGAGCAGTTCTTC.

At least ten counts were recorded for this clonotype. V gene TRBV7-2 combines with J gene TRBJ2-5; 11 bases are shared with TRBD2. The CDR3 has 16 amino acids. CDR1 is SGHTA, CDR2 FQGNSA, per germline. J gave up 1 base and V 5 bases, and 6 bases lay outside the gene matches. This CDR3 is CASSPAGLAVQETQYF. CDR3 in DNA: TGTGCCAGCAGCCCGGCGGGACTAGCGGTCCAAGAGACCCAGTACTTC.

This clonotype was seen repeatedly, ten times or more. The chain is built from TRBV5-4 and TRBJ2-3; 9 positions agree with TRBD1. Trimming removed 2 bases from V and 6 bases from J; junction bases left unmatched: 10. This CDR3 spans 16 amino acids. CDR1 is SGHNT, CDR2 YYREEE, per germline (reference sequence). CDR3 coding DNA: TGTGCCAGCAGCTTTTACCGGACAGGGGTAAAGGATACGCAGTATTTT. It yields the protein CASSFYRTGVKDTQYF.

This clonotype was seen just once. A read error is likely, as this CDR3 ends without the conserved phenylalanine or tryptophan. The rearrangement joins TRBV5-1 to TRBJ2-5; D remains unclear. Trimming left V 3 bases short and J 2 bases short, with 2 bases between. CDR1 and CDR2 from the germline V gene are SGHRS and YFSETQ. The CDR3 spans 11 residues. The CDR3 is CASSSQETQYS. In nucleotides, the CDR3 is TGCGCCAGCAGCTCGCAAGAGACCCAGTACTCC.

This clonotype appeared many times. V is TRBV6-5 and J is TRBJ2-3, with a tentative D call TRBD2 (6 bases). Trimming cost V 0 bases and J 1 base, with 14 bases left between them. CDR3 length: 17 residues. Germline CDR1 MNHEY, CDR2 SVGAGI. CDR3 sequence: CASSYSLVRGGTDTQYF. CDR3 DNA: TGTGCCAGCAGTTACTCCCTCGTCCGCGGGGGCACAGATACGCAGTATTTT.

This clonotype was counted ten times or more. This sequence joins TRBV5-5 and TRBJ1-2; D possibly corresponds to TRBD1 (5 bases). Germline V gene data show CDR1 as SGHKS and CDR2 as YYEKEE (reference sequence). CDR3 length: 14 amino acids. V lost 4 bases to trimming and J lost 6 bases, with 16 bases between them. The chain's CDR3 is CASSTTGTKNGYTF. DNA of the CDR3: TGTGCCAGCAGCACTACCGGGACTAAAAATGGCTACACCTTC.

In this sample, this clonotype turned up many times. The chain combines TRBV30 with TRBJ2-1; 10 nucleotides align to TRBD2. There are 14 residues in the CDR3. Trimming removed 1 base from V and 6 bases from J; junction bases left unmatched: 3. CDR1 GTSNPN and CDR2 SVGIG come from the germline V gene (reference sequence). CDR3 loop: CAWSGGLASNEQFF. CDR3 bases: TGTGCCTGGAGTGGGGGACTAGCGAGCAATGAGCAGTTCTTC. Combining the CDR3 with reference TRBV30 and TRBJ2-1 gives the whole variable domain SQTIHQWPATLVQPVGSPLSLECTVEGTSNPNLYWYRQAAGRGLQLLFYSVGIGQISSEVPQNLSASRPQDRQFILSSKKLLLSDSGFYLCAWSGGLASNEQFFGPGTRLTVL.

V is TRBV24-1 and J is TRBJ2-3; 11 nucleotides align to TRBD2. J was trimmed by 4 bases and V by 4 bases; bases with no gene match: 6. Germline V lookup: CDR1 KGHDR, CDR2 SFDVKD. This CDR3 has 16 residues. The CDR3 protein is CATSEFTSGSADTQYF. Written as DNA, the CDR3 is TGTGCCACCAGTGAGTTTACTAGCGGGAGTGCAGATACGCAGTATTTT.

The rearrangement uses TRBV20-1 and TRBJ2-7; TRBD2 aligns across 10 bases. Germline values: CDR1 DFQATT, CDR2 SNEGSKA (reference sequence). With 4 bases clipped from V and 2 bases from J, the junction kept 2 bases outside the gene matches. This CDR3 has 13 residues. The CDR3 DNA is TGCAGTGCTACTAGCGGGGGCACCTACGAGCAGTACTTC. Protein: CSATSGGTYEQYF.

This clonotype was observed at least ten times. The chain uses TRBV28 and TRBJ2-7; D is perhaps TRBD2 (6 bases). The CDR3 is 18 amino acids. Trimming cost V 7 bases and J 2 bases, with 27 bases left between them. Germline V gene data show CDR1 as MDHEN and CDR2 as SYDVKM. The CDR3 sequence: CASTNGGTSLLYTYEQYF. DNA of the CDR3: TGTGCCAGCACCAATGGAGGGACTTCGCTCCTTTACACCTACGAGCAGTACTTC. Supplemented by reference TRBV28 and TRBJ2-7, the full variable domain reads DVKVTQSSRYLVKRTGEKVFLECVQDMDHENMFWYRQDPGLGLRLIYFSYDVKMKEKGDIPEGYSVSREKKERFSLILESASTNQTSMYLCASTNGGTSLLYTYEQYFGPGTRLTVT.

This clonotype was picked up many times. V gene TRBV5-1 combines with J gene TRBJ2-5; TRBD2 aligns across 7 bases. CDR1 and CDR2 from the germline V gene are SGHRS and YFSETQ. V lost 4 bases, J lost 4 bases, and 7 bases stayed unmatched. The CDR3 length is 14 residues. The CDR3 sequence is CASSPTSVGETQYF. As DNA, the CDR3 is TGCGCCAGCAGCCCAACTAGCGTGGGAGAGACCCAGTACTTC.

This clonotype was observed many times. The chain employs TRBV2 and TRBJ1-5; D perhaps matches TRBD1 (5 bases). CDR3 length: 18 residues. Trimming removed 8 bases at V and 4 bases at J, with 27 bases between. CDR1 and CDR2 from the germline V gene are SNHLY and FYNNEI. CDR3 in DNA: TGTGCCAGCCAGCCAAGAACCCTTGTGGGGGTGGATAATCAGCCCCAGCATTTT. This encodes CASQPRTLVGVDNQPQHF.

This clonotype was counted ten times or more. The CDR3 sequence: CASSLEPPGRISNQPQHF. CDR3 nucleotides: TGTGCCAGCAGCTTGGAACCGCCGGGACGGATTAGCAATCAGCCCCAGCATTTT. The chain uses TRBV5-5 and TRBJ1-5; D is possibly TRBD1 (5 bases). The CDR3 runs 18 residues. In germline, CDR1 is SGHKS, CDR2 YYEKEE (reference sequence). V lost 0 bases and J 0 bases, leaving 16 bases between the germline ends.

This clonotype occurred many times. The genes are TRBV20-1 and TRBJ2-1; tentative D call: TRBD2 (6 bases). Germline-derived CDR1 and CDR2 are DFQATT and SNEGSKA (reference sequence). There are 16 residues in the CDR3. The V end was cut by 1 base, the J end by 5 bases, with 18 bases between. The CDR3: CSARALERAAHNEQFF. For the CDR3, the DNA is TGCAGTGCTAGAGCTCTCGAGCGGGCCGCCCACAATGAGCAGTTCTTC.

There are many counts of this clonotype. Written as DNA, the CDR3 is TGTGCCAGCTCCCCAGGGACAGGAACGGTTACTAACTATGGCTACACCTTC. It codes for CASSPGTGTVTNYGYTF. The chain recombines TRBV18 with TRBJ1-2; 8 bases agree with TRBD1. CDR1 and CDR2 from the germline V gene are KGHSH and LQKENI. J gave up 0 bases and V 6 bases, and 12 bases lay outside the gene matches. CDR3 length: 17 residues.

This clonotype was recorded many times. The chain uses TRBV12-3 or TRBV12-4 and TRBJ2-7; 8 bases fit TRBD1. The CDR3 totals 14 residues. V lost 6 bases and J lost 3; bases outside the gene matches: 7. CDR3 in DNA: TGTGCCAGCAGGGATACAGGGGGAGGCTACGAGCAGTACTTC. This codes for CASRDTGGGYEQYF.

This clonotype was seen at least ten times. This chain connects TRBV18 to TRBJ1-6, with 9 bases that match TRBD1. The ends lost 6 bases at V and 8 bases at J; junction bases unmatched: 5. Germline CDR1 KGHSH, CDR2 LQKENI. The CDR3 runs 14 residues. The chain's CDR3 is CASSGQGGDSPLHF. Here the CDR3 DNA reads TGTGCCAGCTCGGGACAGGGAGGAGATTCACCCCTCCACTTT.

This clonotype has at least ten counts. The chain is built from TRBV10-3 and TRBJ2-5; D might be TRBD1 (8 bases). Germline V gene lookup returns CDR1 ENHRY and CDR2 SYGVKD. With 8 bases removed from V and 3 bases from J, the gap between germline ends came to 16 bases. The CDR3 has 14 amino acids. The CDR3 DNA follows: TGTGCCATCGGGGGGGCAGGGGGCAAAGAGACCCAGTACTTC. Translated, it gives CAIGGAGGKETQYF.

This clonotype came up many times. The junction shows a germline mismatch at one end, possibly a read error. The chain joins TRBV29-1 to TRBJ2-7; D is unresolved. The CDR3 is made up of 14 amino acids. Germline loops: CDR1 SQVTM, CDR2 ANQGSEA. CDR3 DNA sequence: TGCAGCGTGGAAGGTCTACGGCCCACCTACGAGCAGTACTTC. Protein product: CSVEGLRPTYEQYF.

This clonotype was seen at least ten times. The V gene is TRBV6-5, the J gene TRBJ1-6, with 10 bases matching TRBD1. J lost 13 bases, V lost 4 bases, and 7 bases had no gene match. The CDR3 is 14 amino acids. The germline V gene encodes CDR1 MNHEY and CDR2 SVGAGI. The DNA for the CDR3 is TGTGCCAGCAGTTCTTCCCGGGACAGGGGCCCCCTCCACTTT. This translates into CASSSSRDRGPLHF.

This clonotype was seen repeatedly, ten times or more. This chain connects TRBV7-2 to TRBJ2-4; the D call may be TRBD1 or TRBD2 (5 bases each). V lost 5 bases and J 0 bases, leaving 20 bases between the germline ends. Per germline, CDR1 SGHTA and CDR2 FQGNSA. The CDR3 has 18 residues. CDR3: CASSPAGTDILAKNIQYF. The CDR3 nucleotides are TGTGCCAGCAGCCCCGCCGGGACCGATATACTAGCCAAAAACATTCAGTACTTC. The whole variable domain, remainder taken from reference TRBV7-2 and TRBJ2-4, is GAGVSQSPSNKVTEKGKDVELRCDPISGHTALYWYRQSLGQGLEFLIYFQGNSAPDKSGLPSDRFSAERTGGSVSTLTIQRTQQEDSAVYLCASSPAGTDILAKNIQYFGAGTRLSVL.

This clonotype was found many times. V gene TRBV29-1 combines with J gene TRBJ2-7, with a tentative D call TRBD1 (5 bases). Germline loops: CDR1 SQVTM, CDR2 ANQGSEA. Trimming left V 7 bases short and J 6 bases short, with 22 bases between. CDR3 length equals 14 residues. The DNA for the CDR3 is TGCAGCGGTTGCTCCCTCGACGACAGTGGCGAGCAGTACTTC. It encodes CSGCSLDDSGEQYF.

The sample holds many counts of this clonotype. The chain links TRBV12-3 or TRBV12-4 to TRBJ1-2; 7 bases line up with TRBD1. The CDR3 has 14 amino acids. Unmatched junction bases numbered 7, after V lost 6 bases and J lost 3 bases. CDR3 nucleotides: TGTGCCAGCAGCCCTGGACAGGTTCACTATGGCTACACCTTC. The encoded protein is CASSPGQVHYGYTF.

Of note for this clonotype: This may stem from a read error, because a much larger clone lies one nucleotide away. DNA for the CDR3: TGTGCCAGCTCACCACGAACAGCATCGGAAAAGACCCAGTACTTC. This sequence encodes CASSPRTASEKTQYF. The chain carries TRBV18 and TRBJ2-5, with unresolved D. The V end was cut by 1 base, the J end by 6 bases, with 15 bases between. The CDR3 totals 15 residues. Germline V gene sequence: CDR1 KGHSH, CDR2 LQKENI. The variable domain in full, completed from reference TRBV18 and TRBJ2-5, reads NAGVMQNPRHLVRRRGQEARLRCSPMKGHSHVYWYRQLPEEGLKFMVYLQKENIIDESGMPKERFSAEFPKEGPSILRIQQVVRGDSAAYFCASSPRTASEKTQYFGPGTRLLVL.

This sequence joins TRBV18 and TRBJ1-1, with a weak D call TRBD1 (5 bases). The CDR3 extends over 16 amino acids. Looked up from germline, CDR1 is KGHSH and CDR2 is LQKENI. Trimming removed 0 bases at V and 2 bases at J, with 13 bases between. In DNA form, the CDR3 reads TGTGCCAGCTCACCACCCCACAAACAGGAAAACACTGAAGCTTTCTTT. Encoded protein: CASSPPHKQENTEAFF. Full variable domain (remainder filled in from reference TRBV18 and TRBJ1-1): NAGVMQNPRHLVRRRGQEARLRCSPMKGHSHVYWYRQLPEEGLKFMVYLQKENIIDESGMPKERFSAEFPKEGPSILRIQQVVRGDSAAYFCASSPPHKQENTEAFFGQGTRLTVV.

This clonotype was detected many times. The chain links TRBV7-9 to TRBJ1-2, with no clear D. Trimming took 1 base from V and 7 from J, leaving 10 bases between them. Germline lookup yields CDR1 SEHNR and CDR2 FQNEAQ (reference sequence). The CDR3 contains 13 residues. In DNA, the CDR3 is TGTGCCAGCAGCTTAGAGGGTCGGGGTGGCTACACCTTC. Translation: CASSLEGRGGYTF.

This clonotype was found many times. This chain joins TRBV4-3 and TRBJ1-1; maybe TRBD1 (5 bases). Looked up from germline, CDR1 is LGHNA and CDR2 is YSLEER. With 1 base removed from V and 10 bases from J, the gap between germline ends came to 10 bases. CDR3 length: 12 residues. CDR3 sequence reads: CASSQVRGRAFF. The CDR3, as DNA: TGCGCCAGCAGCCAAGTGAGGGGAAGAGCTTTCTTT.

In the case of this clonotype: An end of the junction differs from the germline gene, which may be a read error. The chain has TRBV4-1 and TRBJ1-1; D is unclear. Germline lookup yields CDR1 MGHRA and CDR2 YSYEKL. The CDR3 is made up of 15 amino acids. The CDR3 DNA sequence: TGCGCCAGCAGCCAAGAGCCCGGGATGAACACTGAAGCTTTCTTC. This codes for CASSQEPGMNTEAFF.

Regarding this clonotype: A clone one base away is much larger, so this may be a read error. V and J are TRBV18 and TRBJ2-7; possibly TRBD1 or TRBD2 for D (6 bases each). Trimming left V 7 bases short and J 2 bases short, with 18 bases between. There are 15 residues in the CDR3. Germline values: CDR1 KGHSH, CDR2 LQKENI. In DNA, the CDR3 is TGTGCCAGCTTCACGGGGGACACTAACCCCTACGAGCAGTACTTC. This translates into CASFTGDTNPYEQYF.

Concerning this clonotype itself: Just one base apart from a much larger clone, this may be a read error. The chain has TRBV27 and TRBJ2-7; D unresolved. The CDR3 loop spans 14 amino acids. Per the germline V gene, CDR1 is MNHEY and CDR2 is SMNVEV (reference sequence). The chain's CDR3 is CASSFSLDGYDQYF. In DNA, the CDR3 is TGTGCCAGCAGTTTCTCGCTAGACGGCTACGATCAGTACTTC.

This clonotype was found many times. The chain employs TRBV25-1 and TRBJ1-5; no clear D. In germline, CDR1 is MGHDK, CDR2 SYGVNS. Trimming left V 3 bases short and J 0 bases short, with 9 bases between. The CDR3 is made up of 15 amino acids. The CDR3 region is CASSDGSFSNQPQHF. The CDR3 nucleotides read TGTGCCAGCAGTGATGGCAGCTTTAGCAATCAGCCCCAGCATTTT.